The entry below gives a single T cell receptor (beta chain) sequence along with its context. This record belongs to a study of cytomegalovirus exposure and HLA in healthy donors. Germline V gene data show CDR1 as SGHTA and CDR2 as FQGNSA. Trimming stripped 3 bases from V and 3 bases from J, with 5 bases between. This CDR3 contains 12 residues. Vbeta (60) and Jbeta (13) primers were used in the PCR. Here immunoSEQ multiplex PCR was the method, and the copy in TCRdb shows in-frame clones only, minus some. This table holds about 140,000 clones. V and J are TRBV7-2 and TRBJ1-1, with unresolved D. The receptor comes from a male donor in good health and CMV-seronegative. Sequenced input: PBMCs. CDR3 protein: CASSFSDTEAFF. CDR3 sequence (DNA): TGTGCCAGCAGCTTTTCTGACACTGAAGCTTTCTTT. Full variable domain (remainder filled in from reference TRBV7-2 and TRBJ1-1): GAGVSQSPSNKVTEKGKDVELRCDPISGHTALYWYRQSLGQGLEFLIYFQGNSAPDKSGLPSDRFSAERTGGSVSTLTIQRTQQEDSAVYLCASSFSDTEAFFGQGTRLTVV.